Listed below are T cell receptor beta chains from one sample, sequenced in a study of neurological immune-mediated disorders. TCRdb passed the 5' RACE reads through MiXCR, listing each CDR3 protein once. The profile shows about 71,000 distinct CDR3 sequences, roughly 15% of them singletons. Sequences were obtained from PBMCs. The origin of the receptors is a female donor with HTLV-1-associated myelopathy (HAM/TSP). Both conserved end residues are part of each CDR3. D genes are given only for firm matches. For some rows the clone size is stated as once, few or many, or as a class when expanded; others skip it.

abundance: many
j_gene: TRBJ2-1
d_gene: .
v_gene: TRBV7-9
CDR3nt: TGTGCCAGCAGCTTAAGCGATTCCGATGAGCAGTTCTTC
CDR3aa: CASSLSDSDEQFF

abundance: many
j_gene: TRBJ2-5
d_gene: .
v_gene: TRBV5-1
CDR3nt: TGCGCCAGCAGCCCGACTATGTCGCAAGAGACCCAGTACTTC
CDR3aa: CASSPTMSQETQYF

abundance: many
j_gene: TRBJ2-2
d_gene: TRBD1
v_gene: TRBV2
CDR3nt: TGTGCCAGCAGTGTAACCGGGACAGGGGTAACCGGGGAGCTGTTTTTT
CDR3aa: CASSVTGTGVTGELFF

abundance: many
j_gene: TRBJ2-1
d_gene: .
v_gene: TRBV3-1
CDR3nt: TGTGCCAGCAGCCGACCGGGACTCGGACAGTTCTTC
CDR3aa: CASSRPGLGQFF

abundance: many
j_gene: TRBJ2-1
d_gene: .
v_gene: TRBV3-1
CDR3nt: TGTGCCAGCAGCCAGGCCGGGGGACATTACAATGAGCAGTTCTTC
CDR3aa: CASSQAGGHYNEQFF

abundance: many
j_gene: TRBJ2-7
d_gene: .
v_gene: TRBV20-1
CDR3nt: TGCAGTGCTAGACTCGGGTCTGGTGGCGAGCAGTACTTC
CDR3aa: CSARLGSGGEQYF

abundance: many
j_gene: TRBJ2-1
d_gene: TRBD2
v_gene: TRBV7-8
CDR3nt: TGTGCCAGCAGCTTAGTGGGACTAGCGGGGGTATTGGACAATGAGCAGTTCTTC
CDR3aa: CASSLVGLAGVLDNEQFF

abundance: many
j_gene: TRBJ2-5
d_gene: .
v_gene: TRBV20-1
CDR3nt: TGCAGTGCACTCCACCGTATAGGGGCGGAGACCCAGTACTTC
CDR3aa: CSALHRIGAETQYF

abundance: many
j_gene: TRBJ1-1
d_gene: .
v_gene: TRBV2
CDR3nt: TGTGCCAGCGTCAGACTGAACACTGAAGCTTTCTTT
CDR3aa: CASVRLNTEAFF

abundance: many
j_gene: TRBJ2-7
d_gene: TRBD1
v_gene: TRBV7-2
CDR3nt: TGTGCCAGCAGCTCATCCGGACAGGGGGCATCCGAGCAGTACTTC
CDR3aa: CASSSSGQGASEQYF

abundance: .
j_gene: TRBJ2-1
d_gene: TRBD1
v_gene: TRBV5-1
CDR3nt: TGCGCCAGCAGCCCCTGGACAGGGAGCTCCTACAATGAGCAGTTCTTC
CDR3aa: CASSPWTGSSYNEQFF

abundance: many
j_gene: TRBJ1-5
d_gene: .
v_gene: TRBV3-1
CDR3nt: TGTGCCAGCAGCCAATCGGGGGGAACAGGGAGTAGGAATCAGCCCCAGCATTTT
CDR3aa: CASSQSGGTGSRNQPQHF

abundance: many
j_gene: TRBJ1-4
d_gene: .
v_gene: TRBV5-1
CDR3nt: TGCGCCAGCAGCTCGGTTCAGGCGGAAAAACTGTTTTTT
CDR3aa: CASSSVQAEKLFF

abundance: many
j_gene: TRBJ2-7
d_gene: .
v_gene: TRBV28
CDR3nt: TGTGCCACCACATCCCCACAGACAACCTACGAGCAGTACTTC
CDR3aa: CATTSPQTTYEQYF

abundance: many
j_gene: TRBJ2-4
d_gene: .
v_gene: TRBV9
CDR3nt: TGTGCCAGCAGCGTAGGGGTGTCAGACATTCAGTACTTC
CDR3aa: CASSVGVSDIQYF

abundance: many
j_gene: TRBJ1-1
d_gene: .
v_gene: TRBV7-9
CDR3nt: TGTGCCAGCAGCTTAGTTTCAGCGAACACTGAAGCTTTCTTT
CDR3aa: CASSLVSANTEAFF

abundance: few
j_gene: TRBJ2-5
d_gene: .
v_gene: TRBV6-6
CDR3nt: TGTGCCAGCAGTTACACAGAGACCCAGTACTTC
CDR3aa: CASSYTETQYF

abundance: many
j_gene: TRBJ2-7
d_gene: .
v_gene: TRBV7-9
CDR3nt: TGTGCCAGCGGGCTGCCCTACGAGCAGTACTTC
CDR3aa: CASGLPYEQYF

abundance: .
j_gene: TRBJ1-1
d_gene: .
v_gene: TRBV28
CDR3nt: TGTGCCAGCAGTTTATATAGGGGGGTATCGAACACTGAAGCTTTCTTT
CDR3aa: CASSLYRGVSNTEAFF

abundance: many
j_gene: TRBJ2-1
d_gene: .
v_gene: TRBV4-2
CDR3nt: TGTGCCAGCAGCCAAGGCCCTTTTAGGGGGGGCTACAATGAGCAGTTCTTC
CDR3aa: CASSQGPFRGGYNEQFF

abundance: many
j_gene: TRBJ2-3
d_gene: .
v_gene: TRBV5-5
CDR3nt: TGTGCCAGCAGCCTAGCGCCAACTAGCACAGATACGCAGTATTTT
CDR3aa: CASSLAPTSTDTQYF

abundance: many
j_gene: TRBJ1-2
d_gene: .
v_gene: TRBV5-1
CDR3nt: TGCGCCAGCAGCACGCCAGGGAGTGGCTATGGCTACACCTTC
CDR3aa: CASSTPGSGYGYTF

abundance: many
j_gene: TRBJ2-2
d_gene: TRBD2
v_gene: TRBV15
CDR3nt: TGTGCTACCAGCAGGAGCATTAGCGGGGGGTCTAACACCGGGGAGCTGTTTTTT
CDR3aa: CATSRSISGGSNTGELFF

abundance: many
j_gene: TRBJ2-7
d_gene: .
v_gene: TRBV7-2
CDR3nt: TGTGCCAGCAGCCCCCGGGGACTCCGTATGCTCTACGAGCAGTACTTC
CDR3aa: CASSPRGLRMLYEQYF

abundance: many
j_gene: TRBJ2-3
d_gene: .
v_gene: TRBV6-5
CDR3nt: TGTGCCAGCAGTTCCACGCCGGGGGCTGGCACAGATACGCAGTATTTT
CDR3aa: CASSSTPGAGTDTQYF

abundance: many
j_gene: TRBJ2-1
d_gene: .
v_gene: TRBV12-3/TRBV12-4
CDR3nt: TGTGCCAGCAGTTTTCGGGCAGGGAAGAATGAGCAGTTCTTC
CDR3aa: CASSFRAGKNEQFF

abundance: many
j_gene: TRBJ2-5
d_gene: .
v_gene: TRBV5-1
CDR3nt: TGCGCCAGCAGCTTGCAGGGCGTAAAGGAGACCCAGTACTTC
CDR3aa: CASSLQGVKETQYF

abundance: many
j_gene: TRBJ2-7
d_gene: TRBD1
v_gene: TRBV12-3/TRBV12-4
CDR3nt: TGTGCCAGCAGCCCGACAGGGGGCCGAGACGAGCAGTACTTC
CDR3aa: CASSPTGGRDEQYF

abundance: many
j_gene: TRBJ2-1
d_gene: .
v_gene: TRBV7-9
CDR3nt: TGTGCCACCCTCGGGCGAGGCCGAAACTACAATGAGCAGTTCTTC
CDR3aa: CATLGRGRNYNEQFF

abundance: .
j_gene: TRBJ2-1
d_gene: TRBD2
v_gene: TRBV7-8
CDR3nt: TGTGCCAGCAGCTTAGAAAGACTAGCGGGGGGACGCTACAATGAGCAGTTCTTC
CDR3aa: CASSLERLAGGRYNEQFF

abundance: many
j_gene: TRBJ2-3
d_gene: .
v_gene: TRBV7-9
CDR3nt: TGTGCCAGCAGCTTAGCGATGCCGGACACAGATACGCAGTATTTT
CDR3aa: CASSLAMPDTDTQYF

abundance: few
j_gene: TRBJ2-4
d_gene: .
v_gene: TRBV10-3
CDR3nt: TGTGCCATCAGTGAGAGTGGGGGGCTAGCCAAAAACATTCAGTACTTC
CDR3aa: CAISESGGLAKNIQYF

abundance: many
j_gene: TRBJ2-1
d_gene: TRBD2
v_gene: TRBV5-1
CDR3nt: TGCGCCAGCAGCGGAGTAGCGGGGAACAATGAGCAGTTCTTC
CDR3aa: CASSGVAGNNEQFF